This T cell receptor (beta chain) was captured by sequencing in a study of shared clonotypes between healthy human individuals. Method: immunoSEQ multiplex PCR; TCRdb's copy keeps in-frame clones and lacks some. The profile covers 600,000 to 750,000 clones, with roughly 78% appearing a single time and approximately 1.8% taken by the ten largest. V shed 5 bases and J 3 bases; nucleotides not matched to a gene: 15. Germline CDR1 and CDR2: MNHEY and SMNVEV (reference sequence). The CDR3 consists of 17 residues. The sequence came from a woman in her 30s in good health. The sample was memory CD4+ T cells sorted from blood. Subset given: CD45RA-negative fraction. The V call is TRBV27, the J call TRBJ2-5; TRBD1 matches at 7 bases. CDR3 amino acids: CASSPSGTGDPKETQYF. CDR3 coding DNA: TGTGCCAGCAGTCCCTCCGGAACAGGGGACCCCAAAGAGACCCAGTACTTC.